This TCR beta chain was profiled in a study of T cells after yellow fever vaccination. The CDR3 runs 15 residues. Germline V gene lookup returns CDR1 DFQATT and CDR2 SNEGSKA (reference sequence). This clonotype was observed once. A much larger clone sits a single nucleotide away, making a read error possible. TCR cDNA, made by 5'RACE template switching, carried an added universal primer site and UMIs. Using its own MiXCR run on the 5' RACE reads, TCRdb lists one record per CDR3 protein. Here the sample spans about 63,000 distinct CDR3 sequences, 6% to 7.5% being singletons. Sequenced material: CD8+ T cells sorted from PBMCs, taken 15 days after the yellow fever booster vaccination. This receptor was taken from a man in his thirties or forties who received the YFV17D yellow fever vaccine. The V and J genes are TRBV20-1 and TRBJ2-1, with 13 bases aligning to TRBD2. CDR3 region: CCARGGLAGDLEQFF. The CDR3 region has the DNA TGCTGTGCTAGGGGAGGACTAGCGGGAGATCTTGAGCAGTTCTTC.